Described below is a single TCR beta chain sequence and its context. TCRdb itself ran the RT-PCR reads through MiXCR, one entry per CDR3 protein. Altogether 190,000 or so distinct CDR3 sequences are present, less than 45% being singletons, with the ten largest covering 33%. The entry originates in a study of patients and donors after allogeneic stem cell transplantation. This receptor was identified in a human donor who was either an allogeneic HSCT recipient or a stem cell or donor lymphocyte infusion donor (not recorded which). It is not recorded whose cells these are; they may come from a transplant donor. Sequenced input: blood, either unsorted or a sorted T cell fraction (not recorded which).

The CDR3 here is CASSLDRGRITGELFF. Written as DNA, the CDR3 is TGTGCCAGCAGTTTAGACAGGGGGCGCATAACCGGGGAGCTGTTTTTT. The rearrangement links TRBV12-3 or TRBV12-4 to TRBJ2-2, with 9 bases matching TRBD1. This CDR3 spans 16 amino acids. V was pared by 1 base and J by 5 bases, with 5 bases of the junction left unmatched.